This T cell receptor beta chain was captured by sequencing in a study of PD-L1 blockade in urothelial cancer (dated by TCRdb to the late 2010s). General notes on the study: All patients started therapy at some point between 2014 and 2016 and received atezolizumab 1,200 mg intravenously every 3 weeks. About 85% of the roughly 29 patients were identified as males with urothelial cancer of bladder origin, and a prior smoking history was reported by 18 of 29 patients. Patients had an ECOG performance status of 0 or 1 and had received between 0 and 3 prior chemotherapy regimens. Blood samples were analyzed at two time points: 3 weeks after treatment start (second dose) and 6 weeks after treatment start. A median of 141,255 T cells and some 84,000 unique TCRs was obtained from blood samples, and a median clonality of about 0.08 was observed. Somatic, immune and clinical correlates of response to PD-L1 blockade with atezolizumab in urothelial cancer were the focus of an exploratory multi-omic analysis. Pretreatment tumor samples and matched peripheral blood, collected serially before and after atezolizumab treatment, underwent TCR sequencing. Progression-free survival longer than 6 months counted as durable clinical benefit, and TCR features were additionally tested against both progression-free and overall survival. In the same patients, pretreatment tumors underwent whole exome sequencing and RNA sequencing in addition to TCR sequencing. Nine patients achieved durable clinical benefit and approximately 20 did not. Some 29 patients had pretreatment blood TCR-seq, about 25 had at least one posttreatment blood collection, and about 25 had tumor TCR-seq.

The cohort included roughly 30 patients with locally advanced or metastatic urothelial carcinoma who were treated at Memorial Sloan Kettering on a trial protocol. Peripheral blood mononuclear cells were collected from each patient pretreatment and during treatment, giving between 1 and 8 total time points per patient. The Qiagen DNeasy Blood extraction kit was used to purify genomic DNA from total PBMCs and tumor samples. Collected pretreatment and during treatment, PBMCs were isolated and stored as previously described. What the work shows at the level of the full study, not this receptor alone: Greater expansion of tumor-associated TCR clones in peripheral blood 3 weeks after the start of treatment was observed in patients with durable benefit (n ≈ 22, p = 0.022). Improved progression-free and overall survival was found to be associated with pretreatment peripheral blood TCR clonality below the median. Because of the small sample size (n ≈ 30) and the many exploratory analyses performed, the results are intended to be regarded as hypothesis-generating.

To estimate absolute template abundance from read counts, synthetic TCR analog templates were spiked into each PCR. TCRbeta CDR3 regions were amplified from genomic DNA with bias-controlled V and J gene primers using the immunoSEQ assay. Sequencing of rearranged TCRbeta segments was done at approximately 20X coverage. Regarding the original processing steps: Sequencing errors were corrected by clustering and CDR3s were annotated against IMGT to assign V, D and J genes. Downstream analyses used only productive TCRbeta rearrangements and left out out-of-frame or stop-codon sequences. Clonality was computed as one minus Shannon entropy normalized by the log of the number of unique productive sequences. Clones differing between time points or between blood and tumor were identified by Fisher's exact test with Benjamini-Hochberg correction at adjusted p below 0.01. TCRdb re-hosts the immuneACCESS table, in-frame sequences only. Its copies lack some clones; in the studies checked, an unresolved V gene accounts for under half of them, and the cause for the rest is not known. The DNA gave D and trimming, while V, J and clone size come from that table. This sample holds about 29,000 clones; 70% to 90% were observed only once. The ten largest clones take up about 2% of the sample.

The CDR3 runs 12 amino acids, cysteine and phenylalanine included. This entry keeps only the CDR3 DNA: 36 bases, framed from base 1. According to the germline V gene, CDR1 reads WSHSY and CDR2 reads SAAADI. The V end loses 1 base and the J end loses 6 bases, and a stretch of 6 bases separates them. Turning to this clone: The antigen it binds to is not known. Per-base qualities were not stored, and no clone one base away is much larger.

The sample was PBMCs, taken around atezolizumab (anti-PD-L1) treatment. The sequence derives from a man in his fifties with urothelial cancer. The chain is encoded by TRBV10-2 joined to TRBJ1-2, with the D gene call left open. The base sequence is TGCGCCAGCAGTGAGTTTCGTCATGGCTACACCTTC. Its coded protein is CASSEFRHGYTF.